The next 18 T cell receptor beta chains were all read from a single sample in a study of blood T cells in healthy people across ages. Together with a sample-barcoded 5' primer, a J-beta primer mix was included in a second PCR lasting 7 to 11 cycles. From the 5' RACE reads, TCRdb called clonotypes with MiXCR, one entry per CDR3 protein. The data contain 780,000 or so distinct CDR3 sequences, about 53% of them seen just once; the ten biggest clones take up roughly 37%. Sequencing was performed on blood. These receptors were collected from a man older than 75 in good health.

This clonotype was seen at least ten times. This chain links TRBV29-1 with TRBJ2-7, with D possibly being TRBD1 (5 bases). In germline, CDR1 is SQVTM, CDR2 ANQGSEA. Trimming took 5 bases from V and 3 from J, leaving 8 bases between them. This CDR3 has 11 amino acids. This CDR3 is CSVSQGYEQYF. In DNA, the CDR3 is TGCAGCGTTTCGCAGGGCTACGAGCAGTACTTC.

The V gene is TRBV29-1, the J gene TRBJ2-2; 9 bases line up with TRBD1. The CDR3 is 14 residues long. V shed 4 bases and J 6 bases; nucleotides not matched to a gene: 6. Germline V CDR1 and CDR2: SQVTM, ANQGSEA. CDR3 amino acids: CSVAGDRVAGELFF. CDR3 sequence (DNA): TGCAGCGTTGCGGGGGACAGGGTTGCCGGGGAGCTGTTTTTT.

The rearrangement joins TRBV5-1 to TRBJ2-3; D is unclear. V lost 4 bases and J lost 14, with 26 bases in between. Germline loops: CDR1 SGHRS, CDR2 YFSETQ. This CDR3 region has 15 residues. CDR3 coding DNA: TGCGCCAGCAGCAGAGTTCCCGGAGAGACCAGATACGCGTATTTT. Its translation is CASSRVPGETRYAYF.

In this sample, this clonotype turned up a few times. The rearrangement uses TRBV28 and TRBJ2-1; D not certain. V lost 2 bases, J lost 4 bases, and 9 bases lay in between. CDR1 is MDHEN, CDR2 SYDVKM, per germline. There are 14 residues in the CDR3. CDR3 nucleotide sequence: TGTGCCAGCAGTTTAGAGAACTTATACAATGAGCAGTTCTTC. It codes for CASSLENLYNEQFF.

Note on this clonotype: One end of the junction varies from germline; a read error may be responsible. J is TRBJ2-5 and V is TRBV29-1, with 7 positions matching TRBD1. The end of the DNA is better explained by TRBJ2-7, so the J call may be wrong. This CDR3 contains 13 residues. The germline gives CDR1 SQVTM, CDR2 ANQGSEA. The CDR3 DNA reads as TGCGGCGTTGAACGGACAGGAACCTACGAGCAGTACTTC. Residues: CGVERTGTYEQYF.

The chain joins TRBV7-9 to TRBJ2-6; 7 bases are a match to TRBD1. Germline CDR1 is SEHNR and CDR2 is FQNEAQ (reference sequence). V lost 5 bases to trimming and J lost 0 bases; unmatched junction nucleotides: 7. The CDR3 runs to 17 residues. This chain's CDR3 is CASSGGQESSGANVLTF. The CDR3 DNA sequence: TGTGCCAGCAGCGGCGGACAGGAAAGCTCTGGGGCCAACGTCCTGACTTTC.

The CDR3 sequence: CASSLYSGQMVDTQYF. CDR3 bases: TGTGCCAGCAGCCTTTACAGCGGGCAAATGGTTGATACGCAGTATTTT. The V and J genes are TRBV7-2 and TRBJ2-3; D perhaps matches TRBD2 (6 bases). V lost 5 bases, J lost 6 bases, and 21 bases lay in between. The CDR3 sequence is 16 residues long. The germline V gene has CDR1 SGHTA and CDR2 FQGNSA. The full variable domain, in which reference TRBV7-2 and TRBJ2-3 provide the parts outside the CDR3, is GAGVSQSPSNKVTEKGKDVELRCDPISGHTALYWYRQSLGQGLEFLIYFQGNSAPDKSGLPSDRFSAERTGGSVSTLTIQRTQQEDSAVYLCASSLYSGQMVDTQYFGPGTRLTVL.

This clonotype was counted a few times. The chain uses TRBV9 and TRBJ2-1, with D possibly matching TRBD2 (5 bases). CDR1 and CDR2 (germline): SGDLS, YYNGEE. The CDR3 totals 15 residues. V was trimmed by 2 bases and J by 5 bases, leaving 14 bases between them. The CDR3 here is CASSVFNGNHNEQFF. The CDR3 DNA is TGTGCCAGCAGCGTTTTTAACGGGAACCACAATGAGCAGTTCTTC. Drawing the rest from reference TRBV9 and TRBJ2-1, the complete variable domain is DSGVTQTPKHLITATGQRVTLRCSPRSGDLSVYWYQQSLDQGLQFLIQYYNGEERAKGNILERFSAQQFPDLHSELNLSSLELGDSALYFCASSVFNGNHNEQFFGPGTRLTVL.

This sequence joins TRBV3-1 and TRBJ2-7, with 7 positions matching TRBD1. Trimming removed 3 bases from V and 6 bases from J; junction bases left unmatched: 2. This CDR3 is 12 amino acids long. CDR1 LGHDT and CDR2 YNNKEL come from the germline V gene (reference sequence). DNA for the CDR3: TGTGCCAGCAGCCAGACAGGGACCGAGCAGTACTTC. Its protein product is CASSQTGTEQYF.

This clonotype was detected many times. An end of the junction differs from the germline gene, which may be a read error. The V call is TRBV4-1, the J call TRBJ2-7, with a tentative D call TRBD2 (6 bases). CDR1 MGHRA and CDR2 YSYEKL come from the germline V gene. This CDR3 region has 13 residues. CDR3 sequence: CASSQVGGYEQYF. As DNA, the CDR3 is TGTGCCAGCAGCCAAGTTGGGGGGTACGAGCAGTACTTC.

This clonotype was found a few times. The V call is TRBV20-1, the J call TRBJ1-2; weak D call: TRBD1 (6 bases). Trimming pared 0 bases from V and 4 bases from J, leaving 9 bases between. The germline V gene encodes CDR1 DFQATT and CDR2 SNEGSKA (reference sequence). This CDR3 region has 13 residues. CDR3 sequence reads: CSAREGGGYGYTF. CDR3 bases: TGCAGTGCTAGAGAAGGGGGAGGCTATGGCTACACCTTC.

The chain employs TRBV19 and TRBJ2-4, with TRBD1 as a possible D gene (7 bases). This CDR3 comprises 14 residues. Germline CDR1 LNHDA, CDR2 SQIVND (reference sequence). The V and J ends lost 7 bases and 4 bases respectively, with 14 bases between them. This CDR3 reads CASTPRDSKNIQYF. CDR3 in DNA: TGTGCCAGTACCCCGCGGGACAGTAAAAACATTCAGTACTTC.

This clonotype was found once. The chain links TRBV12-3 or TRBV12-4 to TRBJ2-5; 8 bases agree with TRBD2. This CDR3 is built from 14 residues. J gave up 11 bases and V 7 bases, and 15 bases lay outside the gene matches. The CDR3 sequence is CASNSGRGDNEQYF. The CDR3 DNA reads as TGTGCCAGCAACAGCGGGAGAGGTGACAATGAGCAGTACTTC.

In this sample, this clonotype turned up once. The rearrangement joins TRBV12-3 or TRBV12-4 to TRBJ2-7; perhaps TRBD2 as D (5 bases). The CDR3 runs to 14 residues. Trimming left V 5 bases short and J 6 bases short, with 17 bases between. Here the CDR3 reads CASSVKPGSAEQYF. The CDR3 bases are TGTGCCAGCAGTGTCAAGCCGGGATCGGCCGAGCAGTACTTC.

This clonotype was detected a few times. In DNA, the CDR3 is TGTGCCAGCAGCTTGGGTAACGGCGGGGGGAACAGATACGCGTATTTT. It codes for CASSLGNGGGNRYAYF. The chain links TRBV5-5 to TRBJ2-3; 8 nucleotides match TRBD2. CDR3 size: 16 residues. Trimming cost V 0 bases and J 14 bases; bases outside gene matches: 17. CDR1 is SGHKS and CDR2 is YYEKEE in the germline V gene (reference sequence). Based on the CDR3 plus reference TRBV5-5 and TRBJ2-3, the full variable domain is DAGVTQSPTHLIKTRGQQVTLRCSPISGHKSVSWYQQVLGQGPQFIFQYYEKEERGRGNFPDRFSARQFPNYSSELNVNALLLGDSALYLCASSLGNGGGNRYAYFGPGTRLTVL.

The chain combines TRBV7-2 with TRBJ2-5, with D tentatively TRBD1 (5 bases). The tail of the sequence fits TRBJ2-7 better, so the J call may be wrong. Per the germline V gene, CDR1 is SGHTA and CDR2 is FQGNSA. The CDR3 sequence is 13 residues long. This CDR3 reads CASSSAGPYEQYF. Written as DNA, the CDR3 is TGTGCCAGCAGCTCCGCAGGGCCCTACGAGCAGTACTTC.

The CDR3 DNA is TGCAGCGTTGAAGCAGGGTGGTCGCACAGATACGCGTATTTT. Translating gives CSVEAGWSHRYAYF. The V and J genes are TRBV29-1 and TRBJ2-3; possibly TRBD1 for D (5 bases). CDR1 and CDR2 (germline): SQVTM, ANQGSEA. The CDR3 consists of 14 residues. Trimming stripped 1 base from V and 14 bases from J, with 22 bases between.

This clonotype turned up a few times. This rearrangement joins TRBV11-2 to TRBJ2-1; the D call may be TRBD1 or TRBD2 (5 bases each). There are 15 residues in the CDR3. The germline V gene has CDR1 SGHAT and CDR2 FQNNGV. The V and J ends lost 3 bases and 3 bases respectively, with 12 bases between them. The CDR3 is CASSFGRDRYNEQFF. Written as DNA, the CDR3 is TGTGCCAGCAGCTTTGGCCGGGACCGCTACAATGAGCAGTTCTTC.